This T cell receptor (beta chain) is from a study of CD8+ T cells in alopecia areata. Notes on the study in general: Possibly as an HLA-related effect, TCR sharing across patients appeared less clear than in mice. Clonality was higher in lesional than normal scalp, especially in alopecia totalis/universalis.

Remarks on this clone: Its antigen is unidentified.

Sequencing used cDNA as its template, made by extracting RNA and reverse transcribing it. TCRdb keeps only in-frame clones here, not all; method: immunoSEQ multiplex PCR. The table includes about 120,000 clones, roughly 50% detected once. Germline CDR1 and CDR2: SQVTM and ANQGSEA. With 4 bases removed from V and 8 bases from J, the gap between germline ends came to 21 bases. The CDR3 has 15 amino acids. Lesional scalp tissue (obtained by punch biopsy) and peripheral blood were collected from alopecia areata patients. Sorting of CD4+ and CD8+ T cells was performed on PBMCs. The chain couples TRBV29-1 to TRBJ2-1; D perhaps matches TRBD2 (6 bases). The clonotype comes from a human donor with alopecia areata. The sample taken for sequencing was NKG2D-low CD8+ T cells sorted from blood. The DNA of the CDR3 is TGCAGCGTTGGCGAGTGGGAGGTAGTTTTAGATGAGCAGTTCTTC. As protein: CSVGEWEVVLDEQFF.